This T cell receptor beta chain was captured in a study of response to subunit inactivated influenza vaccine. CDR3 size: 18 residues. MiXCR, run by TCRdb on the RT-PCR reads, gives a single entry per CDR3 protein. This sample has hundreds of thousands of distinct CDR3 sequences, with roughly 22% found just once. On this clonotype itself: Its antigen is not identified. Since a much larger clone is just one base distant, this may be a read error.

Study results and limitations: Few additional T cells are recruited per seasonal influenza vaccination, authors suggested.

This receptor was identified in a man aged 45-69 years who received an inactivated influenza vaccine. V and J are TRBV12-3 or TRBV12-4 and TRBJ1-6, with D uncertain. Sequencing used PBMCs from blood, obtained less than 22 months after vaccination. CDR3 DNA sequence: TGTGCCAGCAGCTCAACCGCCGACCAGAGCTCCTATAATTCAGCCCTCCACTTT. Residues: CASSSTADQSSYNSALHF.